The clone carrying this T cell receptor (beta chain) was detected a few times. Its antigen remains unknown. CDR1 and CDR2 from the germline V gene are SGHDT and YYEEEE. This CDR3 region has 12 residues. V lost 5 bases and J 5 bases, leaving 10 bases between the germline ends. Via MiXCR, TCRdb re-called the RT-PCR reads, giving one row per CDR3 protein. The table includes about 780,000 distinct CDR3 sequences, roughly 20% detected once. The entry originates in a study of response to subunit inactivated influenza vaccine. Study-wide results and limits: After each seasonal influenza vaccination, few new T cells are recruited, the authors suggested.

Sequences were derived from PBMCs from blood, sampled about 5 days after vaccination. The TCR sequence derives from a man in his fifties who received an inactivated influenza vaccine. The chain recombines TRBV5-6 with TRBJ1-1; D ambiguous. The CDR3 sequence is CASSSIGTEAFF. The DNA for the CDR3 is TGTGCCAGCAGTTCCATAGGGACTGAAGCTTTCTTT.